This record covers a single T cell receptor (beta chain). The CDR3 sequence is 15 residues long. With 8 bases removed from V and 5 bases from J, the gap between germline ends came to 21 bases. Per the germline V gene, CDR1 is SGHVS and CDR2 is FQNEAQ. Libraries were prepared by immunoSEQ multiplex PCR; TCRdb keeps only in-frame clonotypes and omits some of them. The repertoire holds almost 90,000 clones, with around 96% as singletons. These data belong to a study of technical replicates of blood from a handful of donors. The clonotype originates from a human donor in good health. The J gene is TRBJ1-1, the V gene TRBV7-8, with D hard to call. The sequenced material came from T cells isolated from PBMCs. In DNA, the CDR3 is TGTGCCAGCGACCCATTTGGGAGTTCGGGGACTGAAGCTTTCTTT. Its protein product is CASDPFGSSGTEAFF. The full variable domain, with the rest looked up from reference TRBV7-8 and TRBJ1-1, is GAGVSQSPRYKVAKRGQDVALRCDPISGHVSLFWYQQALGQGPEFLTYFQNEAQLDKSGLPSDRFFAERPEGSVSTLKIQRTQQEDSAVYLCASDPFGSSGTEAFFGQGTRLTVV.